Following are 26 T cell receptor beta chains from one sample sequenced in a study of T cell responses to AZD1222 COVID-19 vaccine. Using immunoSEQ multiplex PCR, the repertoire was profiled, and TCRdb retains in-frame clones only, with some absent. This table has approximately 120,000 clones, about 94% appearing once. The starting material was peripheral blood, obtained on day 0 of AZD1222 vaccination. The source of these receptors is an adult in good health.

CDR3 residues: CASSPSETNYGYTF. The CDR3 region has the DNA TGTGCCAGCAGCCCCTCCGAAACCAACTATGGCTACACCTTC. The chain joins TRBV7-8 to TRBJ1-2; D not certain. The CDR3 loop spans 14 amino acids. The V and J ends lost 5 bases and 2 bases respectively, with 12 bases between them. Germline assignment: CDR1 SGHVS and CDR2 FQNEAQ.

CDR3 sequence reads: CASSRDSIYEQYF. The CDR3 nucleotides read TGTGCCAGCAGTCGGGACAGCATCTACGAGCAGTACTTC. The rearrangement links TRBV6-2 or TRBV6-3 to TRBJ2-7, with 7 bases that match TRBD1. Germline-derived CDR1 and CDR2 are MNHEY and SVGEGT. The CDR3 has 13 amino acids. Trimming removed 5 bases from V and 3 bases from J; junction bases left unmatched: 4.

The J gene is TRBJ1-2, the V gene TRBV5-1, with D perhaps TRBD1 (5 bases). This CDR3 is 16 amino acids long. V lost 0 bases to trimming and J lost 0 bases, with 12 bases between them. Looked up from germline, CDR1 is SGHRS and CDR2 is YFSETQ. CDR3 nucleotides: TGCGCCAGCAGCTTGGGATGGGGGGAAGCTAACTATGGCTACACCTTC. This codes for CASSLGWGEANYGYTF.

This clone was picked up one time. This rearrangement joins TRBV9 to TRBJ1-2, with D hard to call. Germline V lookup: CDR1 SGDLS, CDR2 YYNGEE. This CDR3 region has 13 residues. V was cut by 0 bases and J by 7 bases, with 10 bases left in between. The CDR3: CASSVGGRAGYTF. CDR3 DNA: TGTGCCAGCAGCGTAGGAGGGAGGGCTGGCTACACCTTC.

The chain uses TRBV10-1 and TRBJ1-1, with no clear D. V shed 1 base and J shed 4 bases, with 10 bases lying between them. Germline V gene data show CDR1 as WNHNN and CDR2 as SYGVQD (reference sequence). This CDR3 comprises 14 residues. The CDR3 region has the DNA TGCGCCAGCAGTGAGTTAAGAGGTGCCACTGAAGCTTTCTTT. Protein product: CASSELRGATEAFF.

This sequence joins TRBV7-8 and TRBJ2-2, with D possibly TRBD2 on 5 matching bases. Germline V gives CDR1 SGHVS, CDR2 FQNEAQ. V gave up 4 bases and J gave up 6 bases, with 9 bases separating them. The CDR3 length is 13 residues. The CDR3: CASSSLAAGELFF. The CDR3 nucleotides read TGTGCCAGCAGCTCCCTAGCTGCCGGGGAGCTGTTTTTT.

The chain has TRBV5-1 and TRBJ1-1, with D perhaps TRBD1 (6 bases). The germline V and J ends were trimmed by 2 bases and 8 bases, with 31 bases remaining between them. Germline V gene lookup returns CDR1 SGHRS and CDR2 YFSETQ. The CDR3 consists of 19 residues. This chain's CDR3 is CASSFHFYRDTYRPREAFF. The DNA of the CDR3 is TGCGCCAGCAGCTTCCATTTCTACCGGGACACCTACCGCCCGCGGGAAGCTTTCTTT.

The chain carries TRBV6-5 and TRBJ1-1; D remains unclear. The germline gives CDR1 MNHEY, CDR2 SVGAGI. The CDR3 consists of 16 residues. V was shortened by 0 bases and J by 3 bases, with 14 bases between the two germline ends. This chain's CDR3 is CASSYSMFRRDTEAFF. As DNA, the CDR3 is TGTGCCAGCAGTTACTCGATGTTTAGACGGGACACTGAAGCTTTCTTT.

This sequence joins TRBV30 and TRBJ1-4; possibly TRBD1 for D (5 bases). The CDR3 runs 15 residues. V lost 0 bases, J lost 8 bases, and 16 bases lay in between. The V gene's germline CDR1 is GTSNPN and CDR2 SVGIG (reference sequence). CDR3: CAWSVPGSPREKLFF. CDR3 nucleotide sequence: TGTGCCTGGAGTGTCCCAGGGTCCCCCCGGGAAAAACTGTTTTTT.

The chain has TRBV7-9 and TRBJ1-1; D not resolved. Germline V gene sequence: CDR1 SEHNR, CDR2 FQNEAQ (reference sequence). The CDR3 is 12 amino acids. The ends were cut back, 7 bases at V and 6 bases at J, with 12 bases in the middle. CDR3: CASTLNNPEAFF. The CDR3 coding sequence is TGTGCCAGCACCCTAAATAATCCTGAAGCTTTCTTT.

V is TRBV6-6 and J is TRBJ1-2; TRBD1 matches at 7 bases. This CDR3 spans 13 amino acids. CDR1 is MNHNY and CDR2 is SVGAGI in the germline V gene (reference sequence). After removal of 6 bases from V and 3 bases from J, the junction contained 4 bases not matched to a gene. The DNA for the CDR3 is TGTGCCAGCAGCCTCGGGACAGACTATGGCTACACCTTC. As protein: CASSLGTDYGYTF.

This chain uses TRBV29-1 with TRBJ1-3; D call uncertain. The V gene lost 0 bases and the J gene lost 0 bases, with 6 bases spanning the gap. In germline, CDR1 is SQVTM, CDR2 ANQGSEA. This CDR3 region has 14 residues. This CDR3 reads CSVEDPLSGNTIYF. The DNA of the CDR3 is TGCAGCGTTGAAGATCCTCTCTCTGGAAACACCATATATTTT.

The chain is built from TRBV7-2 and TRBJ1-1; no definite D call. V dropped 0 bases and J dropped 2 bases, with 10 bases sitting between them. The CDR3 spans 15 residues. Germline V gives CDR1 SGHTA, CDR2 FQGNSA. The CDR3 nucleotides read TGTGCCAGCAGCTTAGCGTTAGGCGCTAACACTGAAGCTTTCTTT. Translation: CASSLALGANTEAFF.

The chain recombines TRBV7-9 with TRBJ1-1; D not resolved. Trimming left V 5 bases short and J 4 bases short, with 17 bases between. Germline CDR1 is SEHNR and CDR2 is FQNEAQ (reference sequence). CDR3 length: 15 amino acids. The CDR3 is CASSPLGRAFTEAFF. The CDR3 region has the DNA TGTGCCAGCAGCCCCCTCGGCAGAGCTTTCACTGAAGCTTTCTTT.

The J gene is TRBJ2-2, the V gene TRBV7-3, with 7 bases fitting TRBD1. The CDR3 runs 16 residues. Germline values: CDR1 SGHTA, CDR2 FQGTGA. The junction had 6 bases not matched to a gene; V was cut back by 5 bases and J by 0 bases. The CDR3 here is CASSRMGQTNTGELFF. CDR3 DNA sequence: TGTGCCAGCAGCCGGATGGGACAGACGAACACCGGGGAGCTGTTTTTT.

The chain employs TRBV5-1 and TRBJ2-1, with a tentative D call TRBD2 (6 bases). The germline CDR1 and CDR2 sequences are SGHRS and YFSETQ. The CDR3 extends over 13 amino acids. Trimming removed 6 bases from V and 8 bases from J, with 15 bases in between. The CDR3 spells CASTLRAGHEQFF. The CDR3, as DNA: TGCGCCAGCACCCTCCGGGCGGGGCATGAGCAGTTCTTC.

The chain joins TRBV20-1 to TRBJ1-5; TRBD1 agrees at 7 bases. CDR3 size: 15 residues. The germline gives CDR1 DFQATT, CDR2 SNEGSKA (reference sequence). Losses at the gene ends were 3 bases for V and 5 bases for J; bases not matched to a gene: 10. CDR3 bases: TGCAGTGCTAGTGAACAGGGGAAACTATATCAGCCCCAGCATTTT. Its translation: CSASEQGKLYQPQHF.

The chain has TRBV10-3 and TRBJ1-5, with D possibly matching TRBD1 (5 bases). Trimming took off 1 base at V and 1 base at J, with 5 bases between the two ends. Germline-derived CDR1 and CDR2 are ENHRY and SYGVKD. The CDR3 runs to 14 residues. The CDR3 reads CAISEWGSNQPQHF. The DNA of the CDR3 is TGTGCCATCAGTGAGTGGGGCAGCAATCAGCCCCAGCATTTT.

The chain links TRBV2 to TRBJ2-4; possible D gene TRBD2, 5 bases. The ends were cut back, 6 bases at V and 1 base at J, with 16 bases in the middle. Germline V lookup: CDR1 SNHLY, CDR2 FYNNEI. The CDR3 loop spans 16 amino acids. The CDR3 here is CASRDPIRRAKNIQYF. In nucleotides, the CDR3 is TGTGCCAGCAGGGACCCAATACGGAGGGCCAAAAACATTCAGTACTTC.

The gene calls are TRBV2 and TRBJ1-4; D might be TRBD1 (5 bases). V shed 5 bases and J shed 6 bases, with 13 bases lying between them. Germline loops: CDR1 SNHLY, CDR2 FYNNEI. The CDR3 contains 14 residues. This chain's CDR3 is CASSYRDGHEKLFF. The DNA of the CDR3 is TGTGCCAGCAGTTACCGGGACGGACATGAAAAACTGTTTTTT. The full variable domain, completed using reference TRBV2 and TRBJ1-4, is EPEVTQTPSHQVTQMGQEVILRCVPISNHLYFYWYRQILGQKVEFLVSFYNNEISEKSEIFDDQFSVERPDGSNFTLKIRSTKLEDSAMYFCASSYRDGHEKLFFGSGTQLSVL.

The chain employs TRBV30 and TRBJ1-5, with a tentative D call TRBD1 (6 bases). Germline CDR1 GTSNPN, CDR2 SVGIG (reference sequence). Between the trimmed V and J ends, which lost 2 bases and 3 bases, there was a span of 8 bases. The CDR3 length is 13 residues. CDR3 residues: CAWSRGNNQPQHF. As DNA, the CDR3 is TGTGCCTGGAGTAGGGGGAACAATCAGCCCCAGCATTTT.

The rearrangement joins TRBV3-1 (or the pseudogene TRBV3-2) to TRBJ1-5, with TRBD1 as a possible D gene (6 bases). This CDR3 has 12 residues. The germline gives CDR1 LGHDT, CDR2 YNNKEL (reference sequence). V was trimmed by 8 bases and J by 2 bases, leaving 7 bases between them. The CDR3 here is CASGGGNQPQHF. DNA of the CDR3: TGTGCCAGCGGGGGCGGCAATCAGCCCCAGCATTTT.

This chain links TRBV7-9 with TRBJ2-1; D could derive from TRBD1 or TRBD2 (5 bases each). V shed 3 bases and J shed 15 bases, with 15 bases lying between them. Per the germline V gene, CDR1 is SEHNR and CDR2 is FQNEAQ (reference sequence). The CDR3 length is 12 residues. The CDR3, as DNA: TGTGCCAGCAGCTTTACCCCAGGGACCTTGTTCTTC. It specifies CASSFTPGTLFF.

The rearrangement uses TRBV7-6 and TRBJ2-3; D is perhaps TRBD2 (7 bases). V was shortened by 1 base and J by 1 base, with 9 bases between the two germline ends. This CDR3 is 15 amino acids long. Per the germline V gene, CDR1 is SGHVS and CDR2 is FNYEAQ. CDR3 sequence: CASSLEGGGTDTQYF. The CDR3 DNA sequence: TGTGCCAGCAGCTTAGAGGGGGGGGGCACAGATACGCAGTATTTT.

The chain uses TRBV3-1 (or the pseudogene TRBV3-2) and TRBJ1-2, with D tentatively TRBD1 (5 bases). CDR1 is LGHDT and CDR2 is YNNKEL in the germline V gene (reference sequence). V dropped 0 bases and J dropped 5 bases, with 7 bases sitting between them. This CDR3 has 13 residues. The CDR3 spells CASSQDGQYGYTF. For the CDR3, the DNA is TGTGCCAGCAGCCAAGATGGACAATATGGCTACACCTTC.

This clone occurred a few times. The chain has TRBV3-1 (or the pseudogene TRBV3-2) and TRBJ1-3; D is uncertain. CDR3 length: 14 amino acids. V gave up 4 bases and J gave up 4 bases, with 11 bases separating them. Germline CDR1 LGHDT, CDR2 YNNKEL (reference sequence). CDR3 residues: CASSPREQGNTIYF. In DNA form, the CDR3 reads TGTGCCAGCAGCCCAAGGGAGCAAGGAAACACCATATATTTT.